This TCR beta chain was sequenced in a study of T cells after yellow fever vaccination. Study-wide results and caveats: Re-detected after boosting: most primary clones, 96% of CD4 and 75% to 90% of CD8. A small proportion of clonotypes was detected in both the CD4 and CD8 compartments. Contaminants from the bulk population, in the form of abundant clonotypes, could be found in FACS-sorted repertoires.

As concerns this clonotype: The antigen is unknown.

The V gene lost 0 bases and the J gene lost 7 bases, with 9 bases spanning the gap. This CDR3 is 13 amino acids long. The germline gives CDR1 SGHAT, CDR2 FQNNGV. Template-switching 5'RACE yielded the TCR cDNA; a universal primer site and UMIs were added in the process. TCRdb reprocessed the 5' RACE reads with MiXCR, giving one entry per CDR3 protein. The sample consists of approximately 170,000 distinct CDR3 sequences, 8% to 13% of them appearing once. This chain connects TRBV11-2 to TRBJ1-2; no clear D. This receptor was taken from a man between 18 and 35 years old who received the YFV17D yellow fever vaccine. Sequences were derived from CD8+ T cells sorted from PBMCs, sampled 15 days after the yellow fever booster vaccination. The CDR3 spells CASSLDLAPGYTF. CDR3 bases: TGTGCCAGCAGCTTAGATCTCGCGCCTGGCTACACCTTC. The full variable domain, with the rest looked up from reference TRBV11-2 and TRBJ1-2, is EAGVAQSPRYKIIEKRQSVAFWCNPISGHATLYWYQQILGQGPKLLIQFQNNGVVDDSQLPKDRFSAERLKGVDSTLKIQPAKLEDSAVYLCASSLDLAPGYTFGSGTRLTVV.